This T cell receptor (beta chain) was profiled in a study of CD8 T cells in ankylosing spondylitis. One entry per CDR3 protein results from TCRdb running MiXCR on the 5' RACE reads. Here the sample spans fewer than 400,000 distinct CDR3 sequences, 7% to 9% being singletons. There are 16 residues in the CDR3. V was pared by 7 bases and J by 0 bases, with 17 bases between. Germline lookup yields CDR1 SGDLS and CDR2 YYNGEE. Regarding this clonotype: Its antigen is currently unknown.

Study-wide findings and caveats: A TCR beta motif of roughly eight highly homologous variants appeared characteristic of ankylosing spondylitis blood.

The TCR comes from a male donor with ankylosing spondylitis. The sample consisted of blood, either unsorted or a sorted T cell fraction (not recorded which). The V and J genes are TRBV9 and TRBJ2-1; tentative D call: TRBD1 (6 bases). The CDR3 coding sequence is TGTGCCAGCGGTTCTAGACAGGTCAGCTCCTACAATGAGCAGTTCTTC. Translation: CASGSRQVSSYNEQFF.